A single sample gave rise to the 30 T cell receptor beta chains below, sequenced in a study of shared clonotypes between healthy human individuals. Sequenced by immunoSEQ multiplex PCR; TCRdb stores in-frame clones only, minus some. The sample yields about 500,000 clones, around 77% seen once. What was sequenced was PBMCs. The receptor source for this set is a woman between 40 and 55 years old in good health. Some clones in this sample may be carry-over from other donors' samples.

A single count supports this clone. The rearrangement uses TRBV6-1 and TRBJ2-1; TRBD2 agrees at 8 bases. The CDR3 spans 14 residues. The V gene's germline CDR1 is MNHNS and CDR2 SASEGT. The junction had 13 bases not matched to a gene; V was cut back by 11 bases and J by 7 bases. CDR3 DNA sequence: TGTGCCGCTAGATACAGCGGGAGTGGGAATGAGCAGTTCTTC. It specifies CAARYSGSGNEQFF.

This clone was observed a few times. This chain links TRBV5-4 with TRBJ2-7, with 7 bases identical to TRBD2. The CDR3 is 15 amino acids. V dropped 4 bases and J dropped 2; count of bases not matched to a gene: 9. Germline assignment: CDR1 SGHNT and CDR2 YYREEE (reference sequence). This chain's CDR3 is CASSPESGTPYEQYF. The CDR3 DNA follows: TGTGCCAGCAGCCCGGAGAGCGGGACCCCCTACGAGCAGTACTTC.

V and J are TRBV5-5 and TRBJ1-3, with a possible D match to TRBD1 (6 bases). The CDR3 runs to 15 residues. The V end was cut by 4 bases, the J end by 0 bases, with 11 bases between. Germline values: CDR1 SGHKS, CDR2 YYEKEE (reference sequence). CDR3 DNA sequence: TGTGCCAGCAGCCCAGTGGGGGCCTCTGGAAACACCATATATTTT. Its translation: CASSPVGASGNTIYF.

The chain has TRBV18 and TRBJ2-1; 13 bases agree with TRBD2. The CDR3 is 14 residues long. V lost 0 bases, J lost 11 bases, and 1 base stayed unmatched. The V gene's germline CDR1 is KGHSH and CDR2 LQKENI. CDR3 DNA: TGTGCCAGCTCACCACCGGGACTAGCGGGACAGCAGTTCTTC. Translating it yields CASSPPGLAGQQFF.

CDR3 protein: CAWSVSGYYGYTF. The CDR3 nucleotides are TGTGCCTGGAGTGTTTCGGGGTACTATGGCTACACCTTC. The chain is built from TRBV30 and TRBJ1-2, with D unresolved. CDR3 length: 13 residues. V lost 0 bases, J lost 3 bases, and 8 bases lay in between. CDR1 GTSNPN and CDR2 SVGIG come from the germline V gene (reference sequence). The full variable domain, completed using reference TRBV30 and TRBJ1-2, is SQTIHQWPATLVQPVGSPLSLECTVEGTSNPNLYWYRQAAGRGLQLLFYSVGIGQISSEVPQNLSASRPQDRQFILSSKKLLLSDSGFYLCAWSVSGYYGYTFGSGTRLTVV.

The rearrangement joins TRBV6-5 to TRBJ1-1; D not resolved. The V end lost 7 bases, the J end lost 0 bases, and 9 bases lay between the germline ends. Germline loops: CDR1 MNHEY, CDR2 SVGAGI. CDR3 length equals 13 residues. CDR3 sequence: CASIGRLNTEAFF. In nucleotides, the CDR3 is TGTGCCAGCATAGGCAGATTGAACACTGAAGCTTTCTTT.

V and J are TRBV5-8 and TRBJ1-1, with unresolved D. V shed 7 bases and J shed 11 bases, with 9 bases lying between them. Looked up from germline, CDR1 is SGHTS and CDR2 is YDEGEE. This CDR3 contains 9 residues. CDR3 amino acids: CASGRKAFF. DNA for the CDR3: TGTGCCAGCGGCAGGAAGGCTTTCTTT.

V usage is TRBV7-9 and J usage is TRBJ1-3; unclear D gene. V was shortened by 2 bases and J by 0 bases, with 2 bases between the two germline ends. Germline V gene lookup returns CDR1 SEHNR and CDR2 FQNEAQ (reference sequence). CDR3 length equals 13 residues. The CDR3 is CASSLSSGNTIYF. The DNA of the CDR3 is TGTGCCAGCAGCTTATCCTCTGGAAACACCATATATTTT.

The rearrangement links TRBV30 to TRBJ2-2; possible D gene TRBD2, 5 bases. Trimming took off 3 bases at V and 9 bases at J, with 20 bases between the two ends. This CDR3 comprises 15 residues. Germline V gene sequence: CDR1 GTSNPN, CDR2 SVGIG (reference sequence). CDR3: CAWSDGLWCHRELFF. As DNA, the CDR3 is TGTGCCTGGAGCGACGGACTTTGGTGCCACCGGGAGCTGTTTTTT.

The chain couples TRBV6-7 to TRBJ2-7; no definite D call. TRBV6-7 is marked as an open reading frame, function uncertain. V gave up 8 bases and J gave up 3 bases, with 23 bases separating them. The CDR3 has 16 residues. The CDR3 sequence is CASAPRQPPKLYEQYF. CDR3 DNA: TGTGCCAGCGCCCCTCGGCAGCCACCTAAGCTCTACGAGCAGTACTTC.

The chain uses TRBV9 and TRBJ2-1; a possible D gene is TRBD1 (5 bases). The V gene's germline CDR1 is SGDLS and CDR2 YYNGEE. The ends were cut back, 2 bases at V and 2 bases at J, with 8 bases in the middle. The CDR3 runs 14 residues. The CDR3, as DNA: TGTGCCAGCAGCGTCTTGGACACCTACAATGAGCAGTTCTTC. This codes for CASSVLDTYNEQFF.

The chain uses TRBV5-1 and TRBJ2-6; D is undetermined. Germline CDR1 SGHRS, CDR2 YFSETQ. V gave up 3 bases and J gave up 4 bases, with 11 bases separating them. The CDR3 extends over 15 amino acids. DNA for the CDR3: TGCGCCAGCAGCTCAAGGGTAACAGGGGCCAACGTCCTGACTTTC. This sequence encodes CASSSRVTGANVLTF. Together with reference TRBV5-1 and TRBJ2-6, the CDR3 gives the full variable domain: KAGVTQTPRYLIKTRGQQVTLSCSPISGHRSVSWYQQTPGQGLQFLFEYFSETQRNKGNFPGRFSGRQFSNSRSEMNVSTLELGDSALYLCASSSRVTGANVLTFGAGSRLTVL.

This chain connects TRBV28 to TRBJ1-3; no firm D call. The CDR3 length is 16 residues. Trimming took off 5 bases at V and 0 bases at J, with 14 bases between the two ends. Germline CDR1 reads MDHEN; CDR2 reads SYDVKM. The DNA of the CDR3 is TGTGCCAGCAGTACCTTAGAAGGCGGCTCTGGAAACACCATATATTTT. The encoded protein is CASSTLEGGSGNTIYF.

On this clone itself: A far larger clone is only one base removed, so a read error is likely. This chain joins TRBV18 and TRBJ2-5; D uncertain. The J call could be wrong; TRBJ2-7 is a better fit for the DNA end. The CDR3 extends over 11 amino acids. Germline V gene sequence: CDR1 KGHSH, CDR2 LQKENI. In DNA, the CDR3 is TGTGCCAGCTCAGATCCTTACGAGCAGTACTTC. Encoded protein: CASSDPYEQYF.

The V call is TRBV29-1, the J call TRBJ2-3; 9 bases fit TRBD1. Germline-derived CDR1 and CDR2 are SQVTM and ANQGSEA. J was trimmed by 2 bases and V by 4 bases; bases with no gene match: 1. CDR3 length: 13 residues. The CDR3 is CSVGDRDTDTQYF. CDR3 coding DNA: TGCAGCGTTGGGGACAGGGACACAGATACGCAGTATTTT.

Written as DNA, the CDR3 is TGTGCCAGCAGCTTAGGGACGGCGAGCTCCTACAATGAGCAGTTCTTC. Translation: CASSLGTASSYNEQFF. The chain employs TRBV7-9 and TRBJ2-1, with D unclear. CDR1 and CDR2 (germline): SEHNR, FQNEAQ (reference sequence). The CDR3 runs to 16 residues. Between the trimmed V and J ends, which lost 1 base and 0 bases, there was a span of 10 bases. Complete variable domain (other parts from reference TRBV7-9 and TRBJ2-1): DTGVSQNPRHKITKRGQNVTFRCDPISEHNRLYWYRQTLGQGPEFLTYFQNEAQLEKSRLLSDRFSAERPKGSFSTLEIQRTEQGDSAMYLCASSLGTASSYNEQFFGPGTRLTVL.

The CDR3 sequence: CASSLLKGTEAFF. DNA for the CDR3: TGCGCCAGCAGCTTGCTAAAGGGCACTGAAGCTTTCTTT. The V and J genes are TRBV5-1 and TRBJ1-1; D is undetermined. The germline V gene encodes CDR1 SGHRS and CDR2 YFSETQ. V was shortened by 1 base and J by 4 bases, with 8 bases between the two germline ends. This CDR3 is built from 13 residues.

The gene calls are TRBV2 and TRBJ1-1, with D possibly matching TRBD1 (5 bases). The CDR3 extends over 15 amino acids. V was pared by 4 bases and J by 1 base, with 13 bases between. Germline CDR1 SNHLY, CDR2 FYNNEI. The CDR3 is CASSVGGTGNTEAFF. The CDR3 bases are TGTGCCAGCAGTGTCGGGGGGACGGGGAACACTGAAGCTTTCTTT.

The chain uses TRBV5-4 and TRBJ1-1; TRBD1 matches at 7 bases. The CDR3 is 14 residues long. Germline V gene lookup returns CDR1 SGHNT and CDR2 YYREEE (reference sequence). V shed 4 bases, J shed 5 bases, and the junction held 8 bases outside the gene matches. CDR3 protein: CASSPQGGETEAFF. CDR3 DNA: TGTGCCAGCAGCCCCCAGGGGGGGGAAACTGAAGCTTTCTTT.

The chain is built from TRBV27 and TRBJ1-1; D unresolved. Trimming left V 6 bases short and J 2 bases short, with 13 bases between. The CDR3 has 14 amino acids. Germline V CDR1 and CDR2: MNHEY, SMNVEV (reference sequence). CDR3 sequence: CASRPQVANTEAFF. DNA of the CDR3: TGTGCCAGCAGACCCCAAGTGGCTAACACTGAAGCTTTCTTT.

This chain joins TRBV14 and TRBJ1-2, with a possible D match to TRBD1 (6 bases). V was pared by 1 base and J by 7 bases, with 16 bases between. The length of the CDR3 is 15 residues. The V gene's germline CDR1 is SGHDN and CDR2 FVKESK. CDR3 DNA: TGTGCCAGCAGCCAAGCTGACAGAGTAGGGGGTGGCTACACCTTC. It codes for CASSQADRVGGGYTF.

This chain links TRBV7-3 with TRBJ2-5; 10 bases match TRBD1. CDR1 is SGHTA, CDR2 FQGTGA, per germline. V was clipped by 5 bases and J by 6 bases; unmatched bases: 3. The CDR3 runs to 13 residues. The CDR3 nucleotides are TGTGCCAGCAGCCGGGACAGGGGACAGACCCAGTACTTC. Protein: CASSRDRGQTQYF.

For this clone: Relative to the germline gene, one junction end is altered; a read error may explain this. The CDR3 nucleotides read TGCGCCAGCAGCCAAGATAGCGGGGGGAACACCGGGGAGCTGTTTTTT. It encodes CASSQDSGGNTGELFF. The chain is built from TRBV5-4 and TRBJ2-2, with 9 nucleotides matching TRBD2. CDR1 and CDR2 (germline): SGHNT, YYREEE (reference sequence). The CDR3 extends over 16 amino acids.

The chain recombines TRBV25-1 with TRBJ2-2, with D perhaps given as TRBD1 or TRBD2 (6 bases each). This CDR3 region has 14 residues. V lost 8 bases to trimming and J lost 5 bases, with 15 bases between them. Germline lookup yields CDR1 MGHDK and CDR2 SYGVNS. CDR3 nucleotides: TGTGCCAGCGAAATAGGGGGGAGAACCGGGGAGCTGTTTTTT. Amino acid sequence: CASEIGGRTGELFF.

With respect to this clone: An end of the junction does not agree with germline; a read error may underlie this. The chain joins TRBV4-2 to TRBJ2-1; the D gene is possibly TRBD2 (6 bases). The germline CDR1 and CDR2 sequences are LGHNA and YNFKEQ. The CDR3 is made up of 13 amino acids. As DNA, the CDR3 is TGTGTCAGCAGCCCGACTAGTAACAATGAGCAGTTCTTC. This encodes CVSSPTSNNEQFF.

In this sample, this clone turned up once. The gene calls are TRBV4-3 and TRBJ2-5; possible D gene TRBD1, 6 bases. V was clipped by 3 bases and J by 5 bases, with 13 bases between them. Germline assignment: CDR1 LGHNA and CDR2 YSLEER. The CDR3 has 14 residues. CDR3: CASSHNRAGETQYF. The CDR3 bases are TGCGCCAGCAGCCATAACAGGGCAGGGGAGACCCAGTACTTC.

V is TRBV6-1 and J is TRBJ1-4, with no clear D. V was cut by 1 base and J by 2 bases, with 8 bases left in between. Germline lookup yields CDR1 MNHNS and CDR2 SASEGT. The CDR3 is made up of 15 amino acids. CDR3 nucleotide sequence: TGTGCCAGCAGTGAAGATCCTTGGACTAATGAAAAACTGTTTTTT. This codes for CASSEDPWTNEKLFF.

The gene calls are TRBV4-1 and TRBJ2-7; D unclear. The CDR3 extends over 14 amino acids. V lost 4 bases, J lost 3 bases, and 13 bases lay in between. Germline V CDR1 and CDR2: MGHRA, YSYEKL. The CDR3: CASSPTRVDYEQYF. As DNA, the CDR3 is TGCGCCAGCAGCCCAACACGGGTGGACTACGAGCAGTACTTC.

V gene TRBV27 combines with J gene TRBJ2-7; TRBD2 matches 16 bases. This CDR3 is built from 18 residues. V trimming: 0 bases; J trimming: 2 bases; junction bases outside the gene matches: 4. Germline V gene sequence: CDR1 MNHEY, CDR2 SMNVEV (reference sequence). CDR3 sequence: CASSLSRGTSGRAYEQYF. CDR3 coding DNA: TGTGCCAGCAGTTTATCCAGAGGGACTAGCGGGAGGGCCTACGAGCAGTACTTC.

J is TRBJ1-1 and V is TRBV5-6; TRBD1 might be the D (6 bases). The CDR3 spans 16 residues. Germline V gene lookup returns CDR1 SGHDT and CDR2 YYEEEE. V lost 1 base to trimming and J lost 5 bases, with 18 bases between them. The CDR3 nucleotides are TGTGCCAGCAGCTTGAGGGTTGGGGGGCCGGGGACTGAAGCTTTCTTT. It encodes CASSLRVGGPGTEAFF.